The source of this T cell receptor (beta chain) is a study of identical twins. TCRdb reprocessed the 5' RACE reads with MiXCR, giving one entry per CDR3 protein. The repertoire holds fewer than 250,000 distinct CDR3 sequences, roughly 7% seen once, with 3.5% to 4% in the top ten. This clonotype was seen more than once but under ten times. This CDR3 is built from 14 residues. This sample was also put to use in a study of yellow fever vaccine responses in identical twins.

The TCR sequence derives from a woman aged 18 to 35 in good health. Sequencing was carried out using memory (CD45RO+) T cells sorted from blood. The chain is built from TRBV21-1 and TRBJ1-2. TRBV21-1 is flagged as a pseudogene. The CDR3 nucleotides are TGTGCCAGCAGCAAAGGGCAGCTTAACTATGGCTACACCTTC. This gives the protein CASSKGQLNYGYTF.